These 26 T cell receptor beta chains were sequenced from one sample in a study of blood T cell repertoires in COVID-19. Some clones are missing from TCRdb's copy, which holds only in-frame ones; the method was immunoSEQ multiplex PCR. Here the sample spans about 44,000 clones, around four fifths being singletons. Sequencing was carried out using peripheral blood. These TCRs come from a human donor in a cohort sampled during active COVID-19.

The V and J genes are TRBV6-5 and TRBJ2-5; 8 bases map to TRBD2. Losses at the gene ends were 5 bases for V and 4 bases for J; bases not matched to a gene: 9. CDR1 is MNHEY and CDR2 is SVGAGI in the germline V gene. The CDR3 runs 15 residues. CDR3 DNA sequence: TGTGCCAGCAGTAAGGGTAGCGCGGGGGGAGAGACCCAGTACTTC. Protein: CASSKGSAGGETQYF.

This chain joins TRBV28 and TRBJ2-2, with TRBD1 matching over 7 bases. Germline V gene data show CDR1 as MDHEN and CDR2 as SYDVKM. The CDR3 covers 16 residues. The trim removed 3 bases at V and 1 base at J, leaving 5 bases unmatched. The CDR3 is CASSFRAGGNTGELFF. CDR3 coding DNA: TGTGCCAGCAGTTTTCGCGCAGGGGGGAACACCGGGGAGCTGTTTTTT.

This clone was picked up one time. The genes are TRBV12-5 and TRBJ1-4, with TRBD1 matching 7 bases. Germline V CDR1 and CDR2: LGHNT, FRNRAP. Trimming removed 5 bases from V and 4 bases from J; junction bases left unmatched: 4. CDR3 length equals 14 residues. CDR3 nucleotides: TGTGCTAGTGGTCAGGACAGGTTTAATGAAAAACTGTTTTTT. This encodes CASGQDRFNEKLFF.

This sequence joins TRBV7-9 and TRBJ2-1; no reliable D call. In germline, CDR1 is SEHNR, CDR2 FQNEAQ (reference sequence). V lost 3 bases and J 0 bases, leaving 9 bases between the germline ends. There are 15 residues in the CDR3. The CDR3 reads CASSFRPSSYNEQFF. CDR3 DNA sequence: TGTGCCAGCAGCTTCCGTCCCAGCTCCTACAATGAGCAGTTCTTC.

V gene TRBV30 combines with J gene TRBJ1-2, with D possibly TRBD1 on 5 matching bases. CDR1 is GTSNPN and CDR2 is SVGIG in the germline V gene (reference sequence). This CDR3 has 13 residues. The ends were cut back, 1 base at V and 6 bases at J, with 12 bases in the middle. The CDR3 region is CAWSASSRDGYTF. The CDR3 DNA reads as TGTGCCTGGAGTGCCAGTAGCAGGGATGGCTACACCTTC.

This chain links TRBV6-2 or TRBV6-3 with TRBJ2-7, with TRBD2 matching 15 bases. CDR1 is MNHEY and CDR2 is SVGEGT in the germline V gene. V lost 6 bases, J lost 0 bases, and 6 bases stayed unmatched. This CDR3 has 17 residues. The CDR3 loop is CASSPGLAGGNSYEQYF. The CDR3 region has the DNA TGTGCCAGCAGCCCGGGACTAGCGGGGGGAAACTCCTACGAGCAGTACTTC.

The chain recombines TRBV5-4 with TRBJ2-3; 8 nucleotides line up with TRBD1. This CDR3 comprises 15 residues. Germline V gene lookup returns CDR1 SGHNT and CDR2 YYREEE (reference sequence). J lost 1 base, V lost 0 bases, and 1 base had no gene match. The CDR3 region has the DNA TGTGCCAGCAGCTTGGGGGGACAGGGCACAGATACGCAGTATTTT. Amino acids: CASSLGGQGTDTQYF.

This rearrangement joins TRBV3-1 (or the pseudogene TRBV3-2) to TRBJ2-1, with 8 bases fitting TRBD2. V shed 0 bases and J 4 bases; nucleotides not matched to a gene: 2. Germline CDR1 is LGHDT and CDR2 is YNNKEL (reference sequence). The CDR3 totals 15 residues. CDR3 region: CASSQDPSGYNEQFF. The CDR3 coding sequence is TGTGCCAGCAGCCAAGATCCTAGCGGGTACAATGAGCAGTTCTTC.

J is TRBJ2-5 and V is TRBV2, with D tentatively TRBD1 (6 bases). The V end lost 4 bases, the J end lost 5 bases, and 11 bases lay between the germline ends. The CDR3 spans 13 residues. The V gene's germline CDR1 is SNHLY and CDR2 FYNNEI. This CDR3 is CASSGGPMETQYF. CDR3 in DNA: TGTGCCAGCAGTGGGGGGCCTATGGAGACCCAGTACTTC.

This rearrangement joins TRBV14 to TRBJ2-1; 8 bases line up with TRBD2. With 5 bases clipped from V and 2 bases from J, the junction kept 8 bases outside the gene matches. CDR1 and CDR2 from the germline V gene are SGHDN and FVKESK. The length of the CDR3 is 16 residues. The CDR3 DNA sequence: TGTGCCAGCAGCAAGATCGGCGGGGGGCCCTACAATGAGCAGTTCTTC. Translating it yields CASSKIGGGPYNEQFF. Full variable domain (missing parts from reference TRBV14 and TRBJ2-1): EAGVTQFPSHSVIEKGQTVTLRCDPISGHDNLYWYRRVMGKEIKFLLHFVKESKQDESGMPNNRFLAERTGGTYSTLKVQPAELEDSGVYFCASSKIGGGPYNEQFFGPGTRLTVL.

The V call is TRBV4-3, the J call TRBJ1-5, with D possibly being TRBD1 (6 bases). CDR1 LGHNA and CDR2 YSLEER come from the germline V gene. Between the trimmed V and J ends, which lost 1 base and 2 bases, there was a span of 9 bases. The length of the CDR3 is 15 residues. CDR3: CASSQVHRGNQPQHF. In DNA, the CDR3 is TGCGCCAGCAGCCAAGTTCACAGGGGCAATCAGCCCCAGCATTTT.

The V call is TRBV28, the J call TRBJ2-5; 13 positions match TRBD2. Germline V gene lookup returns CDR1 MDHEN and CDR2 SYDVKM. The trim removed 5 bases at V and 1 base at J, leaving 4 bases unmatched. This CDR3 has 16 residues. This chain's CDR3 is CASSRGLAGTQETQYF. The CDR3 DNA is TGTGCCAGCAGTCGGGGACTAGCGGGGACCCAAGAGACCCAGTACTTC.

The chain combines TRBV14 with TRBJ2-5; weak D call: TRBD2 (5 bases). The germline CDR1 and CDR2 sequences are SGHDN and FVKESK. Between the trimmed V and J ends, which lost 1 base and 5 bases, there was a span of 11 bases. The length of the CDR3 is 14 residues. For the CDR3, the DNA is TGTGCCAGCAGCCAAGTCGGACTTACGGAGACCCAGTACTTC. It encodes CASSQVGLTETQYF.

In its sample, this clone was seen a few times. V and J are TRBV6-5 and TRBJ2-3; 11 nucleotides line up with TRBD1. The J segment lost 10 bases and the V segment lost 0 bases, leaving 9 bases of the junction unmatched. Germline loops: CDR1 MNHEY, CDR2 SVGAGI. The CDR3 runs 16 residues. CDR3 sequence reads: CASSYSGTGGPPAQYF. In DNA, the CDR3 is TGTGCCAGCAGTTACTCGGGGACAGGGGGTCCCCCGGCGCAGTATTTT.

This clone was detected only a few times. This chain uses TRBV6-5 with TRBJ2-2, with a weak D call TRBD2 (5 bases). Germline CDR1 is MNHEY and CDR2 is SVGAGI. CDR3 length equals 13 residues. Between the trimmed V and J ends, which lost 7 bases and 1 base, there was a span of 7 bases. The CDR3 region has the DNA TGTGCCAGCAACGGACTGAACACCGGGGAGCTGTTTTTT. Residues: CASNGLNTGELFF.

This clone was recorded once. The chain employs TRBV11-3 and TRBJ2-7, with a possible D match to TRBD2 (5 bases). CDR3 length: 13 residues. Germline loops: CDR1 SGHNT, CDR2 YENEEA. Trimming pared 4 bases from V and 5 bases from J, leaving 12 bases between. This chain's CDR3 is CASSCTSYHEQYV. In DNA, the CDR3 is TGTGCCAGCAGCTGTACTAGTTACCACGAGCAGTACGTC.

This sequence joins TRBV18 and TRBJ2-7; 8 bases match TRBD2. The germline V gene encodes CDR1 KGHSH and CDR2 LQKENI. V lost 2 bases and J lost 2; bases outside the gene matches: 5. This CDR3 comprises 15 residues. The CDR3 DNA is TGTGCCAGCTCACCATCGCGGGGGGAAGCCTACGAGCAGTACTTC. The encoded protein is CASSPSRGEAYEQYF.

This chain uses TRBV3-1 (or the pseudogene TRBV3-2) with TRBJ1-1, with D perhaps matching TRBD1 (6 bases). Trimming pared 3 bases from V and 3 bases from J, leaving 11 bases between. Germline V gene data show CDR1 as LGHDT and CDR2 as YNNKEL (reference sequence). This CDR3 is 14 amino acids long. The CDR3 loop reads CASSQLGGDTEAFF. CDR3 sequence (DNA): TGTGCCAGCAGCCAGTTAGGGGGGGACACTGAAGCTTTCTTT.

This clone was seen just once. CDR3 DNA sequence: TGTGCCAGTAGTATAGATGGGACAACTGAAGCTTTCTTT. Its protein is CASSIDGTTEAFF. This rearrangement joins TRBV19 to TRBJ1-1; a weak D match, TRBD1 (6 bases). Trimming shortened V by 0 bases and J by 5 bases, and 7 bases separated the two germline ends. Germline values: CDR1 LNHDA, CDR2 SQIVND (reference sequence). The CDR3 extends over 13 amino acids.

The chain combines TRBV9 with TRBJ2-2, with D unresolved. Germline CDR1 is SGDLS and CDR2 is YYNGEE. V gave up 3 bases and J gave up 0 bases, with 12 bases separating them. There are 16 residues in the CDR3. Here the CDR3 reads CASSAFAQANTGELFF. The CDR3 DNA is TGTGCCAGCAGCGCCTTCGCGCAGGCGAACACCGGGGAGCTGTTTTTT.

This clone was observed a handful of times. The CDR3: CASSLEGPAGYTF. The CDR3 DNA reads TGTGCCAGCAGCTTAGAGGGGCCAGCTGGCTACACCTTC. This chain joins TRBV7-9 and TRBJ1-2, with a weak D call TRBD1 (5 bases). Deletions cut 1 base from V and 7 bases from J, with 10 bases between. The length of the CDR3 is 13 residues. Germline V lookup: CDR1 SEHNR, CDR2 FQNEAQ (reference sequence).

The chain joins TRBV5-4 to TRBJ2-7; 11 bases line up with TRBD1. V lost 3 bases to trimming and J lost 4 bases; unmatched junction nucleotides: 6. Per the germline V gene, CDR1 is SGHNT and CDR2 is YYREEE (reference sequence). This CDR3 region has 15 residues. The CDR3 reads CASSWTGQGVYEQYF. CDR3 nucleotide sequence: TGTGCCAGCAGCTGGACGGGACAGGGGGTATACGAGCAGTACTTC.

The CDR3 reads CASSQGSIGSYNSPLHF. CDR3 DNA sequence: TGTGCCAGCAGCCAAGGGTCCATCGGCTCCTATAATTCACCCCTCCACTTT. The chain combines TRBV3-1 (or the pseudogene TRBV3-2) with TRBJ1-6; no clear D. Trimming took 1 base from V and 0 from J, leaving 10 bases between them. The CDR3 is made up of 17 amino acids. The germline CDR1 and CDR2 sequences are LGHDT and YNNKEL (reference sequence).

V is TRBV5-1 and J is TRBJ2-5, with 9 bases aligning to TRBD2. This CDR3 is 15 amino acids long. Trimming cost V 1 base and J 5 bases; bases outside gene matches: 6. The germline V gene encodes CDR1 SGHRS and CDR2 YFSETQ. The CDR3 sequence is CASSLSSGVGETQYF. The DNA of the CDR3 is TGCGCCAGCAGCTTGTCTAGCGGGGTTGGCGAGACCCAGTACTTC.

CDR3 sequence: CASSFGPTGQNHNEQFF. For the CDR3, the DNA is TGTGCCAGCAGCTTCGGTCCGACGGGACAAAACCACAATGAGCAGTTCTTC. The rearrangement joins TRBV5-6 to TRBJ2-1; D may be TRBD1 (6 bases). Per the germline V gene, CDR1 is SGHDT and CDR2 is YYEEEE. CDR3 size: 17 residues. V lost 2 bases and J 5 bases, leaving 20 bases between the germline ends.

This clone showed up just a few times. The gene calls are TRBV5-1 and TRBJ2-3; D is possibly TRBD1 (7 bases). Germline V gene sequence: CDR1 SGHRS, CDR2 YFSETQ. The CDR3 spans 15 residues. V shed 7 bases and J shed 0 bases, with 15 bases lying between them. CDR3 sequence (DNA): TGCGCCAGCTCCTTACAGGGGACTAGCACAGATACGCAGTATTTT. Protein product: CASSLQGTSTDTQYF.